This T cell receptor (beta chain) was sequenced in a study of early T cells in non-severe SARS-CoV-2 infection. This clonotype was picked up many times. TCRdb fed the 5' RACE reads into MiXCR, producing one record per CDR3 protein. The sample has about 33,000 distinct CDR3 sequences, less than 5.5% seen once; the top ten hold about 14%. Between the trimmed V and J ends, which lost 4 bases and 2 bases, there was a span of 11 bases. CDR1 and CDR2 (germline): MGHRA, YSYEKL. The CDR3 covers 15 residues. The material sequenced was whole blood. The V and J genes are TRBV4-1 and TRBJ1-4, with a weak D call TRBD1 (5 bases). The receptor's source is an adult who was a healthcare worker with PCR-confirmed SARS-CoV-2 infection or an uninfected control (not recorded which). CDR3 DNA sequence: TGCGCCAGCAGCCTTCGACAGTTGACTAATGAAAAACTGTTTTTT. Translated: CASSLRQLTNEKLFF.